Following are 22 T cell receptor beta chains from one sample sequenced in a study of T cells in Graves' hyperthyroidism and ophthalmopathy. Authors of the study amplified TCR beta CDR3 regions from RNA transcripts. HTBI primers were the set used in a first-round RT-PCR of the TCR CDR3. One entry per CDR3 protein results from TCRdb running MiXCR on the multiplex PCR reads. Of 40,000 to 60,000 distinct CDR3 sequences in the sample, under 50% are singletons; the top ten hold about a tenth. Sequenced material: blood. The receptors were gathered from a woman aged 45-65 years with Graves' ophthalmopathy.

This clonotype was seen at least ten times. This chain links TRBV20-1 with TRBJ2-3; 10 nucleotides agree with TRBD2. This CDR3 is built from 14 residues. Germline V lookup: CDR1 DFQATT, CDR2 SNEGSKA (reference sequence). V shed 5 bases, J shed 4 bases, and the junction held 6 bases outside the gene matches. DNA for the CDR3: TGCAGTGCTTCCAGCGGGAGGGGGGCAGATACGCAGTATTTT. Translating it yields CSASSGRGADTQYF.

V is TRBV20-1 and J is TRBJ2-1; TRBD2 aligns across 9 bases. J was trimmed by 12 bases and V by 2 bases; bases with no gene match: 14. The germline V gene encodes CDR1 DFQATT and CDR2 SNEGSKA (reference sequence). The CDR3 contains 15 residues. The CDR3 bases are TGCAGTGCTAGAATCAGCGGGGGGCGCACAGATACGCAGTTCTTC. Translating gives CSARISGGRTDTQFF.

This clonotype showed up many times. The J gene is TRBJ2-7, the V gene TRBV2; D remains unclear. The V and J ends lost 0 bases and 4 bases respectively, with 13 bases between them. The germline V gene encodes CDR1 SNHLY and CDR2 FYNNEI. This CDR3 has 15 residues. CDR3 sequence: CASSEAGVSEYEQYF. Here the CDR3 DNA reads TGTGCCAGCAGTGAAGCAGGAGTTTCCGAATACGAGCAGTACTTC.

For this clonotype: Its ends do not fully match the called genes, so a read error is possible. The CDR3 sequence: CSVEVSSDTRYF. In DNA, the CDR3 is TGCAGCGTTGAAGTATCCTCAGATACGCGGTATTTT. The chain joins TRBV29-1 to TRBJ2-3; D is unresolved. The CDR3 totals 12 residues. The germline gives CDR1 SQVTM, CDR2 ANQGSEA.

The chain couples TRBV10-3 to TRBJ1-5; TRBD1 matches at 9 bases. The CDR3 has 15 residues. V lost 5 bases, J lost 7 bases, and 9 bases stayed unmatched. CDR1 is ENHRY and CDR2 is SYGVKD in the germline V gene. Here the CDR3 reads CAISSTGGQGQPQHF. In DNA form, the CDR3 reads TGTGCCATCAGTTCCACAGGGGGCCAGGGGCAGCCCCAGCATTTT.

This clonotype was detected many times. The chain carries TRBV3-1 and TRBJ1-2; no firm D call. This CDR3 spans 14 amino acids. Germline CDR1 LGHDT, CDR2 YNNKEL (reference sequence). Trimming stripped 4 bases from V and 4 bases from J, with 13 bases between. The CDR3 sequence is CASSPQSRSYGYTF. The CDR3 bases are TGTGCCAGCAGCCCCCAGTCGAGGAGCTATGGCTACACCTTC.

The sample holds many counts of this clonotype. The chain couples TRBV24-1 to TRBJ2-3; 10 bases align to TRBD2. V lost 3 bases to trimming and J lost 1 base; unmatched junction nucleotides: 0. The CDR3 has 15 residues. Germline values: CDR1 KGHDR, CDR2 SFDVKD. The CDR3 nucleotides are TGTGCCACCAGTGATAGCGGGAGGGGCACAGATACGCAGTATTTT. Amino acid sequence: CATSDSGRGTDTQYF.

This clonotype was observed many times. Here the CDR3 reads CASSQVPSYEQYF. The CDR3 DNA reads as TGTGCCAGCAGCCAGGTCCCTTCCTACGAGCAGTACTTC. This chain uses TRBV7-9 with TRBJ2-7, with D unclear. With 5 bases removed from V and 1 base from J, the gap between germline ends came to 9 bases. The CDR3 has 13 residues. The germline V gene has CDR1 SEHNR and CDR2 FQNEAQ (reference sequence). The full variable domain, in which reference TRBV7-9 and TRBJ2-7 provide the parts outside the CDR3, is DTGVSQNPRHKITKRGQNVTFRCDPISEHNRLYWYRQTLGQGPEFLTYFQNEAQLEKSRLLSDRFSAERPKGSFSTLEIQRTEQGDSAMYLCASSQVPSYEQYFGPGTRLTVT.

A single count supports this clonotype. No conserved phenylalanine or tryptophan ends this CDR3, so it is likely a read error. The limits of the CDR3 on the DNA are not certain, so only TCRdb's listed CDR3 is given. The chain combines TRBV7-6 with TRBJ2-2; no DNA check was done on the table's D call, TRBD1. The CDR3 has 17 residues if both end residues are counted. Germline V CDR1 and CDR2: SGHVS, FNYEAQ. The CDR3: CASSLLGGAQNTGELVL.

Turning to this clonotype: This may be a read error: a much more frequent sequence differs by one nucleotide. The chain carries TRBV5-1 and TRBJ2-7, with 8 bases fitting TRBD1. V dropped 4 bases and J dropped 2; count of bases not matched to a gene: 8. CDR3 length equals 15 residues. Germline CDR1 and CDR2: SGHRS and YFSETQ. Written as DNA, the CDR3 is TGCGCCAGCAGCCCCGGACAGGGACTTGCCTACGAGCAGTACTTC. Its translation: CASSPGQGLAYEQYF. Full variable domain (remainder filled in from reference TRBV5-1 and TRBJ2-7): KAGVTQTPRYLIKTRGQQVTLSCSPISGHRSVSWYQQTPGQGLQFLFEYFSETQRNKGNFPGRFSGRQFSNSRSEMNVSTLELGDSALYLCASSPGQGLAYEQYFGPGTRLTVT.

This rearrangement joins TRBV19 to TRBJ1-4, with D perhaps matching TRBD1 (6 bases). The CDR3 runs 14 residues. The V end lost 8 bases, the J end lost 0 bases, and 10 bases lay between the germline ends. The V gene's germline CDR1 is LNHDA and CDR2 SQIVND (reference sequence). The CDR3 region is CASSRQATNEKLFF. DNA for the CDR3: TGTGCCAGTTCCAGACAGGCAACTAATGAAAAACTGTTTTTT.

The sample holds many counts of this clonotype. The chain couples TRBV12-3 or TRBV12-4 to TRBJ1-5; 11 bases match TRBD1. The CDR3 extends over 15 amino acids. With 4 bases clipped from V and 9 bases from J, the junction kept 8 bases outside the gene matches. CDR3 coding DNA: TGTGCCAGCAGTTCCGGACAGGGGGCTAGGGTGCCCCAGCATTTT. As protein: CASSSGQGARVPQHF.

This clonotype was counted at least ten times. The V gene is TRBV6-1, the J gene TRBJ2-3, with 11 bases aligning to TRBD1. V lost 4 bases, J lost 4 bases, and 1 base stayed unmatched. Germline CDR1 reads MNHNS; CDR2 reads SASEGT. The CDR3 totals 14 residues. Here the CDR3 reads CASSGTGGADTQYF. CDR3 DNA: TGTGCCAGCAGTGGGACAGGGGGCGCAGATACGCAGTATTTT.

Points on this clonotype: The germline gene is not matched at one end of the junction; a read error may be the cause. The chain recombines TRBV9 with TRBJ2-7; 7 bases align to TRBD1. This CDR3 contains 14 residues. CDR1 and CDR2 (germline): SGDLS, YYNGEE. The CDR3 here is CAGSPMTGSHEQYF. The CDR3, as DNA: TGTGCCGGCAGCCCGATGACAGGGAGCCACGAACAGTACTTC.

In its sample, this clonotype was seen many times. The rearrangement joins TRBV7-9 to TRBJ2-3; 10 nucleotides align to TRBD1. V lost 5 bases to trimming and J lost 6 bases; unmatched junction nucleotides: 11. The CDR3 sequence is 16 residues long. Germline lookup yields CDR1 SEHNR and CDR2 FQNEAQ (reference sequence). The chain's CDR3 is CASSPNPGQGSDTQYF. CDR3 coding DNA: TGTGCCAGCAGCCCCAACCCGGGACAGGGGTCCGATACGCAGTATTTT.

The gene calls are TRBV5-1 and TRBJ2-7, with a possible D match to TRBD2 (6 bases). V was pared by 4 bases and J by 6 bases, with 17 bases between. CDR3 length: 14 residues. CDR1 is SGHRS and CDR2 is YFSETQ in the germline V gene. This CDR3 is CASSPPGGGSEQYF. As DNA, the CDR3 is TGCGCCAGCAGCCCACCCGGGGGTGGGAGCGAGCAGTACTTC.

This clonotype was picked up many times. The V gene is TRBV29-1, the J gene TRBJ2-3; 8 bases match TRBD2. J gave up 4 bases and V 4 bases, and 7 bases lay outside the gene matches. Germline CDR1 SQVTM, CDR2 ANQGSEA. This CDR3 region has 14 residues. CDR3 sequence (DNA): TGCAGCGTTGTGAGTAGCGGGGTGGCAGATACGCAGTATTTT. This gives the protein CSVVSSGVADTQYF.

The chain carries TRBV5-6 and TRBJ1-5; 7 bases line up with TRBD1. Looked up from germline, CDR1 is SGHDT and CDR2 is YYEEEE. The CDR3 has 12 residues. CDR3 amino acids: CAGRGTDQPQHF. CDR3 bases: TGTGCTGGCAGGGGGACGGATCAGCCCCAGCATTTT.

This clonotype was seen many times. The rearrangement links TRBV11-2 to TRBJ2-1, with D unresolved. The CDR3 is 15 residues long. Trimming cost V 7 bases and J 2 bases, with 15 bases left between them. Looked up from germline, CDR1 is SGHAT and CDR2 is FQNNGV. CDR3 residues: CASTPAGSTYNEQFF. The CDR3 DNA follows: TGTGCCAGCACGCCCGCCGGGTCTACCTACAATGAGCAGTTCTTC.

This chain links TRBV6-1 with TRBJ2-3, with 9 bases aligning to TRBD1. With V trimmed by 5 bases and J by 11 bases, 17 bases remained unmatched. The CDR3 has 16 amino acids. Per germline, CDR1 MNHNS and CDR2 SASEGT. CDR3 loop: CASSYSTTGGAAEQYF. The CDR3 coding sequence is TGTGCCAGCAGTTACTCTACGACAGGGGGGGCTGCTGAGCAGTATTTT.

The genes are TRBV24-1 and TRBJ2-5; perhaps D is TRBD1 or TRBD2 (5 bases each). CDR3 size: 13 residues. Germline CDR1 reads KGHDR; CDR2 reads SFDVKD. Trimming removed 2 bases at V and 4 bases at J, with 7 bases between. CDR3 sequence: CATSDSGGETQYF. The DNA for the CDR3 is TGTGCCACCAGTGATTCTGGGGGAGAGACCCAGTACTTC.

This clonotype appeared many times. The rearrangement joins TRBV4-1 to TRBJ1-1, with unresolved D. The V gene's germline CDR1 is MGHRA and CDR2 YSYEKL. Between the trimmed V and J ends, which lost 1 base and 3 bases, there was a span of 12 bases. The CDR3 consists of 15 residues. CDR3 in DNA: TGCGCCAGCAGCCAAGTCCTGGGTGGGGACACTGAAGCTTTCTTT. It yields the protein CASSQVLGGDTEAFF.